The clone carrying this T cell receptor (beta chain) was seen only a few times. Its antigen is as yet unknown. Extraction of RNA preceded its reverse transcription into cDNA, which served as the sequencing template. TCRdb's copy holds only in-frame clones and misses some; the assay was immunoSEQ multiplex PCR. Of a few hundred thousand clones in the sample, over 45% were seen once. Described treatment: oral pan-JAK inhibitor, 5-10 mg twice daily. The germline CDR1 and CDR2 sequences are WSHSY and SAAADI. V lost 5 bases, J lost 5 bases, and 10 bases lay in between. This CDR3 has 13 residues. The source of the sample is a study of CD8+ T cells in alopecia areata. Study-wide background: Treatment of the treated patients consisted of oral tofacitinib, 5 to 10 mg twice daily. A 6-month off-drug phase came after tofacitinib, which had lasted 6 to 18 months. Overall study findings and caveats: Tofacitinib delivered significant drops in scalp clonality and in expanded CD8+ clones among the top 100.

Sample: CD4+ T cells sorted from blood, taken at roughly week 52, from a patient treated with tofacitinib. This clonotype was obtained from a human donor with alopecia areata. The chain recombines TRBV10-2 with TRBJ2-1, with D unresolved. CDR3 nucleotides: TGCGCCAGCAGTTTAGGAACAAACAATGAGCAGTTCTTC. This codes for CASSLGTNNEQFF.